The 27 T cell receptor beta chains listed next were all sequenced from one sample in a study of beta chain features in type 1 diabetes listed by TCRdb under 2018. The investigation overall reported the following: Type 1 diabetes patients showed a moderate but significant shortening of TCRB CDR3 length in all four CD4+ subsets.

Receptors were amplified or captured by the immunoSEQ multiplex PCR assay. All of the isolated RNA was reverse transcribed with the High Capacity cDNA Reverse Transcription Kit, so expressed TCRB transcripts were sequenced. Held by TCRdb, this immuneACCESS table contains in-frame sequences only and omits some clones. Under half of the omission traces to an unresolved V gene where checked; the cause of the rest is unknown. For this sample the table gives hundreds of thousands of clones, of which around 15% were detected only once. Around 0.04% of the sample belongs to the ten largest clones. These TCRs are of unknown antigen specificity. Sequencing used naive CD4+ T cells from blood. The sample's cell subset or site label is to be understood as: true naive CD4+ T cells. The source of these receptors is a man younger than 35 with type 1 diabetes.

The chain carries TRBV13 and TRBJ2-1; 8 bases align to TRBD1. V trimming: 5 bases; J trimming: 0 bases; junction bases outside the gene matches: 12. This CDR3 contains 18 residues. Germline assignment: CDR1 PRHDT and CDR2 FYEKMQ (reference sequence). In nucleotides, the CDR3 is TGTGCCAGCAGCCCCATCGGACAGGGCCCGAGCTCCTACAATGAGCAGTTCTTC. This sequence encodes CASSPIGQGPSSYNEQFF.

This clone was counted a few times. DNA for the CDR3: TGTGCCACCACCCAGACTAGCGGGAGCTACGAGCAGTACTTC. Amino acids: CATTQTSGSYEQYF. V gene TRBV10-3 combines with J gene TRBJ2-7, with 12 bases fitting TRBD2. Germline CDR1 ENHRY, CDR2 SYGVKD. J was trimmed by 3 bases and V by 10 bases; bases with no gene match: 7. The length of the CDR3 is 14 residues.

The rearrangement uses TRBV5-8 and TRBJ2-7; D remains ambiguous. This CDR3 has 13 amino acids. With 3 bases removed from V and 0 bases from J, the gap between germline ends came to 7 bases. Germline V CDR1 and CDR2: SGHTS, YDEGEE. This CDR3 is CASSYYSSYEQYF. DNA for the CDR3: TGTGCCAGCAGCTATTACAGCTCCTACGAGCAGTACTTC.

The chain couples TRBV7-9 to TRBJ2-2; D remains unclear. The ends were cut back, 0 bases at V and 4 bases at J, with 15 bases in the middle. Per the germline V gene, CDR1 is SEHNR and CDR2 is FQNEAQ (reference sequence). This CDR3 has 17 residues. CDR3 region: CASSLALGESGTGELFF. Written as DNA, the CDR3 is TGTGCCAGCAGCTTAGCCCTCGGAGAATCGGGCACCGGGGAGCTGTTTTTT. The variable domain in full, completed from reference TRBV7-9 and TRBJ2-2, reads DTGVSQNPRHKITKRGQNVTFRCDPISEHNRLYWYRQTLGQGPEFLTYFQNEAQLEKSRLLSDRFSAERPKGSFSTLEIQRTEQGDSAMYLCASSLALGESGTGELFFGEGSRLTVL.

This clone was counted only a few times. V is TRBV30 and J is TRBJ2-5; TRBD2 matches 7 bases. This CDR3 has 13 amino acids. CDR1 is GTSNPN, CDR2 SVGIG, per germline (reference sequence). With 2 bases clipped from V and 7 bases from J, the junction kept 7 bases outside the gene matches. The CDR3 loop reads CAWSRDYQGTQYF. CDR3 DNA: TGTGCCTGGAGTAGGGACTACCAGGGGACCCAGTACTTC.

This sequence joins TRBV2 and TRBJ1-2, with D perhaps TRBD1 (5 bases). This CDR3 contains 13 residues. The germline V gene has CDR1 SNHLY and CDR2 FYNNEI. Trimming pared 4 bases from V and 4 bases from J, leaving 10 bases between. CDR3 amino acids: CASSAGQLYGYTF. DNA of the CDR3: TGTGCCAGCAGTGCTGGACAACTCTATGGCTACACCTTC.

The V call is TRBV7-2, the J call TRBJ2-3, with 10 bases aligning to TRBD2. Trimming at V came to 4 bases and at J to 3 bases, leaving 4 bases not matched to a gene. Per the germline V gene, CDR1 is SGHTA and CDR2 is FQGNSA. This CDR3 is 15 amino acids long. The CDR3 region is CASSSGLAATDTQYF. DNA for the CDR3: TGTGCCAGCAGCTCAGGACTAGCGGCAACAGATACGCAGTATTTT.

The chain carries TRBV6-5 and TRBJ2-1; maybe TRBD1 (5 bases). Germline V gives CDR1 MNHEY, CDR2 SVGAGI. V gave up 4 bases and J gave up 7 bases, with 11 bases separating them. This CDR3 comprises 13 residues. CDR3: CASSFRVRNEQFF. CDR3 bases: TGTGCCAGCAGTTTCAGGGTACGGAATGAGCAGTTCTTC.

The chain recombines TRBV29-1 with TRBJ1-1; D unclear. Trimming cost V 0 bases and J 1 base, with 15 bases left between them. Germline assignment: CDR1 SQVTM and CDR2 ANQGSEA. The CDR3 extends over 16 amino acids. The CDR3 DNA reads TGCAGCGTTGAAGATCATAGTAGGATGGAGAACACTGAAGCTTTCTTT. Amino acids: CSVEDHSRMENTEAFF.

The rearrangement uses TRBV7-9 and TRBJ2-5; 9 positions agree with TRBD1. The V and J ends lost 5 bases and 5 bases, in that order; junction bases with no gene match: 6. The CDR3 length is 14 residues. Germline CDR1 SEHNR, CDR2 FQNEAQ (reference sequence). Here the CDR3 DNA reads TGTGCCAGCAGCGAACAGGGGGCTAAGGAGACCCAGTACTTC. Residues: CASSEQGAKETQYF.

The V and J genes are TRBV9 and TRBJ1-1; no firm D call. The CDR3 runs to 17 residues. Germline CDR1 is SGDLS and CDR2 is YYNGEE. Trimming cost V 0 bases and J 0 bases, with 15 bases left between them. The CDR3 DNA follows: TGTGCCAGCAGCGTAGCAAAATCCGCGGCCATGAACACTGAAGCTTTCTTT. This codes for CASSVAKSAAMNTEAFF.

V usage is TRBV29-1 and J usage is TRBJ2-7, with D perhaps given as TRBD1 or TRBD2 (5 bases each). The length of the CDR3 is 14 residues. Germline assignment: CDR1 SQVTM and CDR2 ANQGSEA. V was clipped by 5 bases and J by 1 base, with 15 bases between them. DNA of the CDR3: TGCAGCGTTACGCACCCGGGACGATCCTACGAGCAGTACTTC. Its protein is CSVTHPGRSYEQYF.

This clone has a handful of counts. The chain joins TRBV19 to TRBJ2-1; D is unresolved. The V gene's germline CDR1 is LNHDA and CDR2 SQIVND (reference sequence). V shed 7 bases and J shed 4 bases, with 17 bases lying between them. The CDR3 has 15 residues. CDR3 sequence (DNA): TGTGCCAGTAACTCCGCCGGAGCTTCGTACAATGAGCAGTTCTTC. This sequence encodes CASNSAGASYNEQFF.

The chain is built from TRBV6-4 and TRBJ2-1; the match to TRBD1 covers 7 bases. This CDR3 region has 15 residues. V was pared by 6 bases and J by 5 bases, with 10 bases of the junction left unmatched. CDR1 and CDR2 from the germline V gene are MRHNA and SNTAGT. The CDR3 loop reads CASRAFTGVDNEQFF. The CDR3 coding sequence is TGTGCCAGCAGAGCTTTTACAGGGGTGGACAATGAGCAGTTCTTC.

This clone was recorded a few times. The V and J genes are TRBV30 and TRBJ1-1, with D tentatively TRBD1 (5 bases). Germline loops: CDR1 GTSNPN, CDR2 SVGIG (reference sequence). The length of the CDR3 is 15 residues. Trimming stripped 4 bases from V and 0 bases from J, with 15 bases between. This chain's CDR3 is CAWNVRGSMNTEAFF. CDR3 DNA: TGTGCCTGGAATGTGAGGGGCAGTATGAACACTGAAGCTTTCTTT.

This clone was found a few times. V and J are TRBV5-4 and TRBJ2-7; 8 bases agree with TRBD2. The junction had 8 bases not matched to a gene; V was cut back by 0 bases and J by 6 bases. The CDR3 consists of 15 residues. Germline CDR1 SGHNT, CDR2 YYREEE (reference sequence). The CDR3 sequence: CASSLDLAGTSEQYF. CDR3 sequence (DNA): TGTGCCAGCAGCTTGGATCTCGCCGGGACTAGCGAGCAGTACTTC.

V is TRBV29-1 and J is TRBJ2-7; 9 bases are a match to TRBD2. From germline, CDR1 is SQVTM and CDR2 ANQGSEA. The V gene end was trimmed by 4 bases and the J gene end by 4 bases; junction bases not matched to a gene: 11. This CDR3 spans 15 amino acids. The CDR3, as DNA: TGCAGCGTTGCCGGCGTAGCGGGGGCTCAGTACGAGCAGTACTTC. Amino acid sequence: CSVAGVAGAQYEQYF.

Details on this clone: Other DNA sequences in the same sample also yield this CDR3. The J gene is TRBJ1-5, the V gene TRBV28; unclear D gene. This CDR3 is 13 amino acids long. Germline V gene lookup returns CDR1 MDHEN and CDR2 SYDVKM. Trimming took 5 bases from V and 0 from J, leaving 5 bases between them. CDR3 coding DNA: TGTGCCAGCAGTCGGGATAGCAATCAGCCCCAGCATTTT. As protein: CASSRDSNQPQHF.

On this clone itself: The same CDR3 can be traced to other DNA sequences in this sample. V usage is TRBV4-3 and J usage is TRBJ2-7, with 8 positions matching TRBD1. CDR1 and CDR2 from the germline V gene are LGHNA and YSLEER. The CDR3 spans 13 residues. Losses at the gene ends were 3 bases for V and 3 bases for J; bases not matched to a gene: 1. DNA of the CDR3: TGCGCCAGCAGCCAGGACAGGGTCTACGAGCAGTACTTC. Translation: CASSQDRVYEQYF.

This chain's CDR3 is CASSTSGVISGELFF. CDR3 in DNA: TGTGCCAGCAGTACTAGCGGGGTCATTTCCGGGGAGCTGTTTTTT. The chain has TRBV9 and TRBJ2-2; 10 nucleotides line up with TRBD2. Germline lookup yields CDR1 SGDLS and CDR2 YYNGEE. CDR3 length equals 15 residues. The junction had 7 bases not matched to a gene; V was cut back by 5 bases and J by 6 bases.

V gene TRBV7-2 combines with J gene TRBJ2-5, with D tentatively TRBD2 (5 bases). Per the germline V gene, CDR1 is SGHTA and CDR2 is FQGNSA. The CDR3 is 14 residues long. Trimming pared 1 base from V and 2 bases from J, leaving 8 bases between. The CDR3 is CASSLGGVQETQYF. CDR3 nucleotides: TGTGCCAGCAGCTTAGGGGGAGTTCAAGAGACCCAGTACTTC.

The rearrangement uses TRBV28 and TRBJ2-7, with a tentative D call TRBD1 (5 bases). Deletions cut 3 bases from V and 6 bases from J, with 9 bases between. The germline CDR1 and CDR2 sequences are MDHEN and SYDVKM. The CDR3 consists of 12 residues. The CDR3 reads CASSFRGAEQYF. CDR3 nucleotides: TGTGCCAGCAGTTTTAGGGGTGCCGAGCAGTACTTC.

Concerning this clone itself: A junction end diverges from the germline sequence, so it may reflect a read error. The rearrangement joins TRBV30 to TRBJ2-1; 11 positions match TRBD1. The CDR3 consists of 16 residues. The germline V gene encodes CDR1 GTSNPN and CDR2 SVGIG (reference sequence). CDR3 residues: CARSPPDRGRNNEQFF. The DNA for the CDR3 is TGTGCCCGGAGTCCCCCGGACAGGGGGCGAAACAATGAGCAGTTCTTC. The entire variable domain, with the rest obtained from reference TRBV30 and TRBJ2-1, is as follows: SQTIHQWPATLVQPVGSPLSLECTVEGTSNPNLYWYRQAAGRGLQLLFYSVGIGQISSEVPQNLSASRPQDRQFILSSKKLLLSDSGFYLCARSPPDRGRNNEQFFGPGTRLTVL.

This clone was found a few times. This sequence joins TRBV5-1 and TRBJ2-3; no clear D. Germline V gene lookup returns CDR1 SGHRS and CDR2 YFSETQ. The CDR3 runs to 13 residues. V gave up 4 bases and J gave up 3 bases, with 9 bases separating them. The CDR3 coding sequence is TGCGCCAGCAGCAGGGTACCGACAGATACGCAGTATTTT. Protein sequence: CASSRVPTDTQYF.

This clone turned up a few times. This chain connects TRBV29-1 to TRBJ1-1; D is undetermined. Germline loops: CDR1 SQVTM, CDR2 ANQGSEA. This CDR3 contains 12 residues. The V end lost 3 bases, the J end lost 6 bases, and 11 bases lay between the germline ends. The CDR3 loop is CSVDHGASEAFF. The CDR3 DNA is TGCAGCGTTGACCACGGCGCCTCTGAAGCTTTCTTT. The full variable domain, its missing parts supplied by reference TRBV29-1 and TRBJ1-1, is SAVISQKPSRDICQRGTSLTIQCQVDSQVTMMFWYRQQPGQSLTLIATANQGSEATYESGFVIDKFPISRPNLTFSTLTVSNMSPEDSSIYLCSVDHGASEAFFGQGTRLTVV.

This clone has only a few counts. V usage is TRBV7-2 and J usage is TRBJ2-5; D is unresolved. V lost 5 bases to trimming and J lost 3 bases, with 10 bases between them. This CDR3 has 13 amino acids. Germline CDR1 reads SGHTA; CDR2 reads FQGNSA. CDR3 protein: CASSQVGKETQYF. DNA of the CDR3: TGTGCCAGCAGCCAGGTGGGGAAAGAGACCCAGTACTTC.

This clone was seen a few times. The V and J genes are TRBV5-1 and TRBJ1-2, with D hard to call. The CDR3 contains 12 residues. Germline assignment: CDR1 SGHRS and CDR2 YFSETQ. V was pared by 2 bases and J by 7 bases, with 9 bases between. The CDR3 DNA reads as TGCGCCAGCAGCTTTGAGGGTAGTGGCTACACCTTC. This sequence encodes CASSFEGSGYTF.